The clone carrying this TCR beta chain was found a few times. Its antigen is unknown. These data are taken from a study of regulatory T cells in long-lasting Graves disease. Study-level findings and limits: Persistent disease showed a preference for TRBV28, TRBJ1-2 and TRBJ2-5. Patients with persistent disease shared fewer than 3,500 public clonotypes, outpacing the 966 shared by new patients.

Libraries of TCR beta came from iRepertoire HTBI primers plus Arm-PCR of CDR3 regions. TCRdb called the multiplex PCR reads again in MiXCR, with one record for every CDR3 protein. The sample lists 400,000 to 500,000 distinct CDR3 sequences, 15% occurring once. Time point here: newly diagnosed GD, antithyroid drugs for less than 3 months. The TCR library was made from RNA that had been extracted from PBMCs in TRIzol. Trimming took 6 bases from V and 0 from J, leaving 8 bases between them. The CDR3 totals 13 residues. Germline assignment: CDR1 MNHEY and CDR2 SMNVEV (reference sequence). The same data also went into a second study, on T cells in Graves' hyperthyroidism and ophthalmopathy.

V usage is TRBV27 and J usage is TRBJ1-1; D is uncertain. This specimen consisted of peripheral blood mononuclear cells (PBMCs), obtained at new diagnosis, from a patient treated with antithyroid drugs. The clonotype was recovered from a woman between 40 and 50 years old with Graves disease. The CDR3 is CASRVAMNTEAFF. In DNA form, the CDR3 reads TGTGCCAGCAGGGTGGCTATGAACACTGAAGCTTTCTTT.